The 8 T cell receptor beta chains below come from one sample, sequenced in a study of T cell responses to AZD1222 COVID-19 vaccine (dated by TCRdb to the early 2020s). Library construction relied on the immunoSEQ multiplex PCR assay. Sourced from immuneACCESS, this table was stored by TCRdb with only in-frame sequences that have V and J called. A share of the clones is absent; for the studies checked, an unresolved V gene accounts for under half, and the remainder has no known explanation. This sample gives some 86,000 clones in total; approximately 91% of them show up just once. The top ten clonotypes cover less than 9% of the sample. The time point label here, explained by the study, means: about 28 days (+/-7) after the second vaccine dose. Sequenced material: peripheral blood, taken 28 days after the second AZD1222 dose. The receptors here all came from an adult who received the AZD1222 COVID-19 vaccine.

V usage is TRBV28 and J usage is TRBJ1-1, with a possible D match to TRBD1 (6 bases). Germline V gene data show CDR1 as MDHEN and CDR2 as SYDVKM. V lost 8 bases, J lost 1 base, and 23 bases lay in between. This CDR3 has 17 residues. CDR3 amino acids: CASRRPGVGPRNTEAFF. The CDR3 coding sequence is TGTGCCAGCCGCCGGCCAGGGGTCGGACCCCGGAACACTGAAGCTTTCTTT. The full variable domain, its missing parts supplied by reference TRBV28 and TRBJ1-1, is DVKVTQSSRYLVKRTGEKVFLECVQDMDHENMFWYRQDPGLGLRLIYFSYDVKMKEKGDIPEGYSVSREKKERFSLILESASTNQTSMYLCASRRPGVGPRNTEAFFGQGTRLTVV.

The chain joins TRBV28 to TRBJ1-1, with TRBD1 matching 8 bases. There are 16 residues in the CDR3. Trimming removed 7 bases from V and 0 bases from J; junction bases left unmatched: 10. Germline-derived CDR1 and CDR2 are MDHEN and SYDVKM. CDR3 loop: CASNLPGTGMNTEAFF. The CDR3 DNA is TGTGCCAGCAACCTCCCCGGGACAGGAATGAACACTGAAGCTTTCTTT.

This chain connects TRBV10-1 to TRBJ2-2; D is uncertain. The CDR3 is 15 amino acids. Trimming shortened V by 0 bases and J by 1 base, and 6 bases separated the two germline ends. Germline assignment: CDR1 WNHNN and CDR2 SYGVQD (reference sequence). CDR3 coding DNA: TGCGCCAGCAGTGAGTCCCCCCAGAACACCGGGGAGCTGTTTTTT. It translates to CASSESPQNTGELFF.

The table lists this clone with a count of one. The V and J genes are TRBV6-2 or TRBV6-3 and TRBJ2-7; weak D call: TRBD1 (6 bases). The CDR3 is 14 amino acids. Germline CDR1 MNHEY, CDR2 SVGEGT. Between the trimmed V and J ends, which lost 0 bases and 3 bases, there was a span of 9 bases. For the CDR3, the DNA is TGTGCCAGCAGTTACTCGGCGACAGGCTACGAGCAGTACTTC. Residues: CASSYSATGYEQYF.

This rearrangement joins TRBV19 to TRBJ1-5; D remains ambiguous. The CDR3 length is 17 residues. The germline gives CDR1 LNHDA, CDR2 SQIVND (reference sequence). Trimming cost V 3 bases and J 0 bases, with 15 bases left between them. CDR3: CASSIFTGSASNQPQHF. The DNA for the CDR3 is TGTGCCAGTAGTATTTTCACGGGGTCAGCTAGCAATCAGCCCCAGCATTTT.

The CDR3 loop is CASSYNAGELFF. The CDR3, as DNA: TGTGCCAGCAGTTATAACGCCGGGGAGCTGTTTTTT. The V gene is TRBV6-5, the J gene TRBJ2-2; D not resolved. From germline, CDR1 is MNHEY and CDR2 SVGAGI. V was shortened by 3 bases and J by 6 bases, with 5 bases between the two germline ends. The CDR3 extends over 12 amino acids.

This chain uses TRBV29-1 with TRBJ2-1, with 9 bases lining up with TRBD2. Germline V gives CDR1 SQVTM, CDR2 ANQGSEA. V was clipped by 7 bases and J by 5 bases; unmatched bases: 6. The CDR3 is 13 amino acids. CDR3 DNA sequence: TGCAGCGGGAATAGCGGGAGTAACAATGAGCAGTTCTTC. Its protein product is CSGNSGSNNEQFF.

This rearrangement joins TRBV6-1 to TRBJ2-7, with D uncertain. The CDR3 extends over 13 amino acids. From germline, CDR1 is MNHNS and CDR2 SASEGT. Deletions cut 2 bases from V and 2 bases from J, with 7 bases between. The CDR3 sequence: CASSETKAYEQYF. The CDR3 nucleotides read TGTGCCAGCAGTGAAACCAAAGCCTACGAGCAGTACTTC.